The source of this T cell receptor beta chain is a study of human T cells and chemical hapten exposure. General study results and limits: No alteration of TCRs above 1 in 1000 frequency was seen with DPC sensitization.

Attachment of unique molecular identifiers to individual cDNA molecules was performed in the library. Original analysis: A typical sample had around 96,000 TCRs, with roughly 23,224 to 690,600 overall. TCRdb reprocessed the RACE reads with MiXCR, giving one entry per CDR3 protein. The V and J calls shown here were made by TCRdb, not taken from the authors' results. The table shows roughly 120,000 distinct CDR3 sequences, with roughly 9.5% occurring only once. CDR3 length: 11 amino acids. Germline values: CDR1 DFQATT, CDR2 SNEGSKA (reference sequence). Trimming cost V 3 bases and J 7 bases; bases outside gene matches: 1. Note on this clonotype: Its target is not known.

This sample's time point: healthy volunteer bleed at 2 weeks. Someone pulled total RNA out of unfractionated whole blood. This clonotype was obtained from a male donor in good health. Some clones in this sample may be carry-over from other donors' samples. The chain uses TRBV20-1 and TRBJ2-3; 7 nucleotides match TRBD1. The sample was whole blood. The CDR3 DNA sequence: TGCAGTGCTAGGACAGGGAATACGCAGTATTTT. Translated: CSARTGNTQYF.